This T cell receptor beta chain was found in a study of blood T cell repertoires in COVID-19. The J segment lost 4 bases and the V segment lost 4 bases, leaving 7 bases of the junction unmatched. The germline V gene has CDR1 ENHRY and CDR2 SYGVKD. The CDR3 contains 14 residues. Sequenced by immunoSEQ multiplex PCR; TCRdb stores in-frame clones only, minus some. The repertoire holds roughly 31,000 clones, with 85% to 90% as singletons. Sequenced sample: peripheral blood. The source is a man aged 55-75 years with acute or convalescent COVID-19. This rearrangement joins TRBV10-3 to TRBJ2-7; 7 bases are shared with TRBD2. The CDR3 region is CAISAASGLYEQYF. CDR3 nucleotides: TGTGCCATCAGTGCCGCTAGCGGCTTATACGAGCAGTACTTC.